This TCR beta chain was identified in a study of early T cells in non-severe SARS-CoV-2 infection (dated by TCRdb to the early 2020s). For context, the study as a whole: TCR sequencing used bulk RNA from unsorted whole blood, so alpha and beta chains could not be paired. Paper-wide results and their limitations: Matching against VDJdb was skewed toward anti-spike CD8 responses, likely underestimated virus-specific expansions, and missed private and CD4 specificities.

The CDR3 numbers 16 residues from cysteine through phenylalanine. Only the CDR3 DNA is retained, 48 bases long and in frame from the first base. Clipping removes 2 bases from V and 1 base from J, with 3 as the unmatched junction base count. The germline V gene specifies SGHTA as CDR1 and FQGTGA as CDR2. Set within a cohort of healthcare workers in London, UK, this nested case-control study involved weekly PCR testing of nasopharyngeal swabs along with blood sampling. Healthcare workers were recruited during the week of the UK lockdown, between 23 and 31 March 2020, and followed weekly for up to roughly 16 weeks. Regarding this clonotype: The target of this receptor is not known. No much larger clone exists at a distance of one base, and base qualities are not known.

Library preparation used 5' RACE. The sequencer was a NextSeq 500. To correct for sequencing error and PCR bias, the TCR library protocol tagged individual cDNA molecules with unique molecular identifiers. Both TCR alpha and beta chains were sequenced, and tight co-correlation was observed between alpha and beta sequence abundances in each sample. As for the authors' bioinformatics: Decombinator V4 was used to annotate the V gene, J gene and CDR3 of the TCR sequences. TCRs were defined as expanded if a significant change between any two time points was detected under a Poisson model with p below 0.0001. TCR abundances were normalised to the total number of TCRs sequenced in each sample and reported as counts per million. MAIT TCRs were defined by TRAV1-2 paired with TRAJ12, TRAJ20 or TRAJ33, and iNKT TCRs by TRAV10 paired with TRAJ18. VDJdb, accessed 1 November 2021, was searched for CMV, EBV and SARS-CoV-2 annotated TCRs, with TCRs annotated for multiple antigens excluded. TCRdb reprocessed the public reads (quality trimming at Q25 with fastp, clone calling with MiXCR) and kept in-frame beta chains. Under each unique CDR3 protein, matching rows form one entry showing the most common genes and DNA. The V and J calls and clone size come from TCRdb's table, not from the authors' own analysis. The sample table records 50,000 to 70,000 distinct CDR3 sequences; roughly 8.4% of these occur just once. Of the sample, around 3.4% falls within the top ten clones.

This TCR derives from an adult who was a healthcare worker with PCR-confirmed SARS-CoV-2 infection or an uninfected control (not recorded which). Sequenced input: whole blood. The chain joins TRBV7-3 to TRBJ2-1; 9 middle bases align to TRBD2. Here is the DNA: TGTGCCAGCAGCTTAGTAGCGGGAGCATCCTACAATGAGCAGTTCTTC. The resulting protein is CASSLVAGASYNEQFF. Outside the CDR3, residues come from the reference TRBV7-3 and TRBJ2-1 proteins, so the full variable domain is: GAGVSQTPSNKVTEKGKYVELRCDPISGHTALYWYRQSLGQGPEFLIYFQGTGAADDSGLPNDRFFAVRPEGSVSTLKIQRTERGDSAVYLCASSLVAGASYNEQFFGPGTRLTVL.